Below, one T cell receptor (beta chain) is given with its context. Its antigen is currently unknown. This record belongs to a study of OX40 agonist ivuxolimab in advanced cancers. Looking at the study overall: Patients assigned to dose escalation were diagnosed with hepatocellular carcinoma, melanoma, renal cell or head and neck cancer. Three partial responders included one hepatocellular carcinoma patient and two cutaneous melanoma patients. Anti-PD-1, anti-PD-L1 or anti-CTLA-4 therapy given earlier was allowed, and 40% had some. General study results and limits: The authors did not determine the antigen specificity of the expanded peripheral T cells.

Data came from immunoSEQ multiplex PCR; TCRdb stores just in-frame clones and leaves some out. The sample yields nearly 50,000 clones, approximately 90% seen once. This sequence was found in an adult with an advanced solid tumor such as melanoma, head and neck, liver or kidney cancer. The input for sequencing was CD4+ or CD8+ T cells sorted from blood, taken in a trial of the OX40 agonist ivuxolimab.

For the CDR3, the DNA is TGTGCCAGCAGCGCGGGACAGAGTAACACTGAAGCTTTCTTT. This encodes CASSAGQSNTEAFF. The V call is TRBV2, the J call TRBJ1-1, with 7 bases lining up with TRBD1. Trimming took 6 bases from V and 2 from J; bases not matched to a gene: 6. CDR3 size: 14 residues. Germline V lookup: CDR1 SNHLY, CDR2 FYNNEI. The full variable domain, rest sourced from reference TRBV2 and TRBJ1-1, is EPEVTQTPSHQVTQMGQEVILRCVPISNHLYFYWYRQILGQKVEFLVSFYNNEISEKSEIFDDQFSVERPDGSNFTLKIRSTKLEDSAMYFCASSAGQSNTEAFFGQGTRLTVV.